This T cell receptor beta chain was retrieved from a study of sequential checkpoint blockade in melanoma. Overall study: Patients were randomized 1:1 to nivolumab-then-ipilimumab or ipilimumab-then-nivolumab first-line. TCRbeta immunosequencing was performed on DNA from 75 to 95 pretreatment melanoma tumor samples. After nivolumab or ipilimumab alone, twenty-two patients had week-13 rebiopsies.

Findings and caveats of the study: Tumor T-cell fraction and clonality correlated with PD-L1 and CD8+ counts.

Regarding this clone: Its antigen is unidentified.

This CDR3 comprises 16 residues. Unmatched junction bases numbered 4, after V lost 2 bases and J lost 0 bases. Germline CDR1 reads SGDLS; CDR2 reads YYNGEE. The data were produced by immunoSEQ multiplex PCR, yet TCRdb's version contains in-frame clones alone and is incomplete. The table includes more than 5,500 clones, 20% to 30% detected once. Specified treatment: randomized to nivolumab then ipilimumab (arm A) or the reverse (arm B). This specimen was tumor tissue (inferred from file names), taken from a patient given nivolumab and ipilimumab in sequence. The sequence came from a human donor with melanoma. The rearrangement joins TRBV9 to TRBJ2-1; TRBD2 matches 8 bases. The CDR3 DNA follows: TGTGCCAGCAGCGTTAGCGGGACGGGCTCCTACAATGAGCAGTTCTTC. As protein: CASSVSGTGSYNEQFF.